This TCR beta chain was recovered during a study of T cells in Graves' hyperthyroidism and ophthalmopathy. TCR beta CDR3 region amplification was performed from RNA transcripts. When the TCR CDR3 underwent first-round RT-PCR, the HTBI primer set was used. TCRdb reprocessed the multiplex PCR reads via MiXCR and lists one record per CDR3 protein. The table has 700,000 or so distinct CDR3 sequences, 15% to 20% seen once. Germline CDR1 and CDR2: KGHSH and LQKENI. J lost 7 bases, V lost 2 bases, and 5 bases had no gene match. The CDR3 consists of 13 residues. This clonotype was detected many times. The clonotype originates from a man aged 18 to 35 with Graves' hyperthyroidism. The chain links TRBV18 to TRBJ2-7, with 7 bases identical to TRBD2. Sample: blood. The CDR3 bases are TGTGCCAGCTCACCAGGACTAGTGGGTGAGCAGTACTTC. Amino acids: CASSPGLVGEQYF.